The present entry profiles one TCR beta chain with its context. Its antigen is as yet unknown. This record comes from a study of cytomegalovirus exposure and HLA in healthy donors. General study findings and limits: A later analysis linked a missense variant in DCLRE1C to the trimming of TCR beta V and J genes.

CDR3 size: 13 residues. V was clipped by 3 bases and J by 5 bases, with 11 bases between them. The germline V gene encodes CDR1 SGHDT and CDR2 YYEEEE. PCR primers comprised 60 Vbeta and 13 Jbeta primers. Original methodology: A later analysis tallied some 80 million unique TCR beta chains, around 12 million of them shared. The table came from immunoSEQ multiplex PCR; TCRdb's copy has only in-frame clones and leaves some out. V and J calls and clone size are those listed in that table; D and trimming were worked out from the DNA. In the table there are some 80,000 clones, around 78% of which are singletons.

This chain uses TRBV5-6 with TRBJ2-5; no firm D call. What was sequenced was PBMCs. The source of this sequence is a man aged 18 to 29 in good health and CMV-seropositive. The CDR3 protein is CASSSSVRETQYF. The CDR3 coding sequence is TGTGCCAGCAGCTCGTCAGTGAGGGAGACCCAGTACTTC.